This passage covers 15 T cell receptor beta chains from one sample sequenced in a study of cytomegalovirus exposure and HLA in healthy donors. TCRdb's table, derived via immunoSEQ multiplex PCR, lists solely in-frame clones and lacks some. The sample carries fewer than 250,000 clones, 75% to 90% recorded once. The sample taken for sequencing was PBMCs. Receptors originate from a woman younger than 45 in good health and CMV-seropositive.

This clone was counted a single time. The chain joins TRBV30 to TRBJ1-1; D uncertain. Germline CDR1 reads GTSNPN; CDR2 reads SVGIG (reference sequence). The CDR3 is 13 amino acids. Trimming took 1 base from V and 3 from J, leaving 9 bases between them. CDR3 nucleotides: TGTGCCTGGAGTGATAGGGAGGACACTGAAGCTTTCTTT. This encodes CAWSDREDTEAFF.

CDR3 sequence reads: CASSSRAGGELFF. The CDR3 DNA reads TGTGCCAGCAGCTCAAGAGCGGGAGGGGAGCTGTTTTTT. The chain couples TRBV13 to TRBJ2-2; 7 bases map to TRBD2. The CDR3 runs to 13 residues. With V trimmed by 4 bases and J by 8 bases, 4 bases remained unmatched. Germline CDR1 and CDR2: PRHDT and FYEKMQ (reference sequence).

This clone came up a few times. The chain carries TRBV6-1 and TRBJ1-5, with unresolved D. Germline values: CDR1 MNHNS, CDR2 SASEGT. The CDR3 sequence is 11 residues long. Trimming left V 7 bases short and J 11 bases short, with 12 bases between. This CDR3 reads CASMLDFAQHF. CDR3 DNA sequence: TGTGCCAGCATGTTGGACTTCGCCCAGCATTTT.

V is TRBV13 and J is TRBJ1-1; TRBD1 might be the D (5 bases). The CDR3 has 17 amino acids. The germline gives CDR1 PRHDT, CDR2 FYEKMQ (reference sequence). Trimming removed 0 bases at V and 1 base at J, with 15 bases between. The DNA for the CDR3 is TGTGCCAGCAGCTTAGGGGCTAGGGTCGGGGCGAACACTGAAGCTTTCTTT. This gives the protein CASSLGARVGANTEAFF. The full variable domain, in which reference TRBV13 and TRBJ1-1 provide the parts outside the CDR3, is AAGVIQSPRHLIKEKRETATLKCYPIPRHDTVYWYQQGPGQDPQFLISFYEKMQSDKGSIPDRFSAQQFSDYHSELNMSSLELGDSALYFCASSLGARVGANTEAFFGQGTRLTVV.

J is TRBJ1-5 and V is TRBV30, with D maybe TRBD1 (5 bases). Trimming cost V 3 bases and J 0 bases, with 9 bases left between them. The CDR3 loop spans 14 amino acids. Germline loops: CDR1 GTSNPN, CDR2 SVGIG (reference sequence). The CDR3 bases are TGTGCCTGGAGCTTCGGGGGTAGCAATCAGCCCCAGCATTTT. This translates into CAWSFGGSNQPQHF.

The table lists this clone with a few counts. The chain joins TRBV27 to TRBJ2-7; the D gene could be TRBD1 or TRBD2 (5 bases each). Germline lookup yields CDR1 MNHEY and CDR2 SMNVEV (reference sequence). The CDR3 sequence is 13 residues long. Trimming stripped 2 bases from V and 3 bases from J, with 8 bases between. The CDR3 nucleotides read TGTGCCAGCAGTTTAACGAGGGGCTACGAGCAGTACTTC. This translates into CASSLTRGYEQYF.

The rearrangement links TRBV9 to TRBJ1-2; TRBD1 agrees at 8 bases. J gave up 2 bases and V 4 bases, and 7 bases lay outside the gene matches. Germline loops: CDR1 SGDLS, CDR2 YYNGEE. This CDR3 has 15 amino acids. Here the CDR3 reads CASSQSGQGNYGYTF. The CDR3 DNA reads as TGTGCCAGCAGCCAAAGTGGACAGGGCAACTATGGCTACACCTTC.

In DNA, the CDR3 is TGTGCCAGCAGTGCGACAGCTACCCTTGGCCCCTACGAGCAGTACTTC. Translation gives CASSATATLGPYEQYF. The chain has TRBV2 and TRBJ2-7, with a weak D call TRBD1 (5 bases). There are 16 residues in the CDR3. The V gene's germline CDR1 is SNHLY and CDR2 FYNNEI. V lost 4 bases, J lost 2 bases, and 18 bases lay in between.

The rearrangement links TRBV5-4 to TRBJ2-1, with no clear D. The CDR3 contains 18 residues. Between the trimmed V and J ends, which lost 4 bases and 4 bases, there was a span of 24 bases. The germline CDR1 and CDR2 sequences are SGHNT and YYREEE (reference sequence). Here the CDR3 DNA reads TGTGCCAGCAGCCCGGCATTTGGCAGGCGAACCCAATACAATGAGCAGTTCTTC. Translating it yields CASSPAFGRRTQYNEQFF.

The gene calls are TRBV30 and TRBJ1-2; D is unresolved. Deletions cut 8 bases from V and 1 base from J, with 14 bases between. CDR3 length equals 13 residues. From germline, CDR1 is GTSNPN and CDR2 SVGIG (reference sequence). The CDR3 DNA reads as TGTGCCAGCAGCCGATCAGATAACTATGGCTACACCTTC. Protein: CASSRSDNYGYTF.

The rearrangement joins TRBV2 to TRBJ2-1, with 10 bases fitting TRBD1. V lost 6 bases to trimming and J lost 0 bases; unmatched junction nucleotides: 17. The CDR3 loop spans 20 amino acids. The V gene's germline CDR1 is SNHLY and CDR2 FYNNEI. This CDR3 is CASSHPGTGDPPVSYNEQFF. For the CDR3, the DNA is TGTGCCAGCAGCCACCCCGGGACAGGGGACCCCCCAGTCTCCTACAATGAGCAGTTCTTC.

The V and J genes are TRBV14 and TRBJ1-1, with D uncertain. The V and J ends lost 1 base and 5 bases respectively, with 11 bases between them. Germline CDR1 and CDR2: SGHDN and FVKESK. This CDR3 spans 14 amino acids. CDR3: CASSQAFVSTEAFF. CDR3 nucleotide sequence: TGTGCCAGCAGCCAAGCGTTCGTCTCTACTGAAGCTTTCTTT.

The gene calls are TRBV9 and TRBJ2-7, with a weak D call TRBD2 (6 bases). The CDR3 is 14 residues long. The germline V gene has CDR1 SGDLS and CDR2 YYNGEE. Trimming took off 4 bases at V and 3 bases at J, with 14 bases between the two ends. CDR3 region: CASSPGGSGYEQYF. The CDR3 DNA reads TGTGCCAGCAGCCCCGGGGGTAGCGGCTACGAGCAGTACTTC.

This chain links TRBV28 with TRBJ1-2; 7 nucleotides line up with TRBD1. CDR1 is MDHEN and CDR2 is SYDVKM in the germline V gene. V was pared by 8 bases and J by 6 bases, with 12 bases of the junction left unmatched. The CDR3 totals 14 residues. The CDR3 sequence: CASEEGQRRNGYTF. The DNA for the CDR3 is TGTGCCAGCGAAGAGGGACAGAGGAGGAATGGCTACACCTTC.

This chain links TRBV7-6 with TRBJ2-1; 9 bases agree with TRBD1. Germline CDR1 SGHVS, CDR2 FNYEAQ. Unmatched junction bases numbered 5, after V lost 0 bases and J lost 5 bases. The length of the CDR3 is 16 residues. The CDR3 region is CASSLAQGTGHNEQFF. The CDR3 DNA reads as TGTGCCAGCAGCTTAGCGCAAGGGACAGGGCACAATGAGCAGTTCTTC.